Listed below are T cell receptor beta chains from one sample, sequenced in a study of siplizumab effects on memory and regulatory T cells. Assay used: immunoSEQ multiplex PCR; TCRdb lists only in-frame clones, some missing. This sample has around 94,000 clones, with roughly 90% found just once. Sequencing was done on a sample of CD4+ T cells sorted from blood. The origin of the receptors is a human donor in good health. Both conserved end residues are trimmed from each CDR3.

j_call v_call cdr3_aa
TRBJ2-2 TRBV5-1 ASSLAGIGTGELF
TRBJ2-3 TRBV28 ASSRAGLAGTLTDTQY
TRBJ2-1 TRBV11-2 ASSYLKASVSYNEQF
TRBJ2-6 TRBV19 ASETVSGANVLT
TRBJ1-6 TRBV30 AWRLSPLNRNSPLH
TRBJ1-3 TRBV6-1 ASRVGGTGNTIY
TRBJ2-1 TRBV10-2 ASSAKEKQF
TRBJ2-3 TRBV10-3 AIRGRETDTQY
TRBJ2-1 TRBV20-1 SAIPRNEQF
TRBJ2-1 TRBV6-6 ASSSHPGTVYNEQF
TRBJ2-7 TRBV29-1 SVPPAGSYEQY
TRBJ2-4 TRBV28 ASSFPLGQRAKNIQY
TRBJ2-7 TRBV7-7 ASSPTSTGTGSEQY
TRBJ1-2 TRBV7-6 ASSGRVSGGYT
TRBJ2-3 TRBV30 AWQGGVRSDTQY
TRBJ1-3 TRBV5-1 ASSLPGSGNTIY
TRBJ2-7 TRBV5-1 ASSSRTTSGRGVREQY
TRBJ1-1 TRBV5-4 ASSSPAAGGWMNTEAF
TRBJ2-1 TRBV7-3 ASSLIPKTSGTHNEQF
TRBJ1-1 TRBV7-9 ASSSPIRSRNTNTEAF
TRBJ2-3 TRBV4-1 ASSQEGLAGQGDTQY
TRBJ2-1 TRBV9 ASSGGGRVNEQF
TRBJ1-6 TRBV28 ASSPTTGTHGNSPLH
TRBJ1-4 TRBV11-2 ASSLLFSTNEKLF
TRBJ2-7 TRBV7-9 ASSLVGLDRGVYEQY
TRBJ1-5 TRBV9 ASSVWGIPDQPQH
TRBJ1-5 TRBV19 ASSIDLGRPQH